One sample yielded the 26 T cell receptor beta chains listed below, sequenced in a study of breast tumors, draining lymph nodes, adjacent tissues. Samples came from axillary lymph nodes draining the breast cancer. MiXCR, run by TCRdb on the multiplex PCR reads, gives a single entry per CDR3 protein. The sample lists 200,000 or so distinct CDR3 sequences, roughly 31% seen once, with around 4.4% in the top ten. Sequencing was carried out using axillary lymph node tissue. Receptors were obtained from a female donor with breast cancer. Some clones in this sample may be carry-over from other donors' samples.

The gene calls are TRBV11-3 and TRBJ1-1, with TRBD1 matching over 7 bases. The CDR3 extends over 14 amino acids. CDR1 and CDR2 (germline): SGHNT, YENEEA. V lost 4 bases and J lost 0; bases outside the gene matches: 2. The CDR3 DNA reads as TGTGCCAGCAGCTCAGGGGGATTGAACACTGAAGCTTTCTTT. Translation gives CASSSGGLNTEAFF.

This clonotype was counted at least ten times. J is TRBJ1-2 and V is TRBV3-1; D is unresolved. Germline V CDR1 and CDR2: LGHDT, YNNKEL (reference sequence). V was pared by 0 bases and J by 7 bases, with 9 bases between. This CDR3 contains 13 residues. The CDR3 nucleotides read TGTGCCAGCAGCCAAGAGTTAGCGGGTGGCTACACCTTC. Amino acid sequence: CASSQELAGGYTF.

The chain joins TRBV12-3 or TRBV12-4 to TRBJ2-3; a possible D gene is TRBD1 (5 bases). The CDR3 has 15 amino acids. With 3 bases removed from V and 0 bases from J, the gap between germline ends came to 10 bases. The chain's CDR3 is CASSLGQASTDTQYF. The CDR3 DNA reads as TGTGCCAGCAGTTTGGGGCAGGCTAGCACAGATACGCAGTATTTT.

This clonotype was picked up many times. This sequence may be a read error, since a much larger clone differs from it by one base. The chain links TRBV7-3 to TRBJ2-5, with 14 bases lining up with TRBD2. The CDR3 has 17 residues. Germline V gives CDR1 SGHTA, CDR2 FQGTGA. Trimming cost V 5 bases and J 9 bases; bases outside gene matches: 14. CDR3 in DNA: TGTGCCAGCAGCGTGGGACTAGCGGGAGATCAAAGGGGGCCCCAGTACTTC. Protein sequence: CASSVGLAGDQRGPQYF.

This clonotype has only one observation. The chain carries TRBV5-1 and TRBJ2-3; D could derive from TRBD1 or TRBD2 (5 bases each). Germline CDR1 and CDR2: SGHRS and YFSETQ. The length of the CDR3 is 14 residues. V was pared by 2 bases and J by 11 bases, with 18 bases between. For the CDR3, the DNA is TGCGCCAGCAGCTTACCGGGGCCTAGAAATGAGCAGTATTTT. It codes for CASSLPGPRNEQYF. Filled out from reference TRBV5-1 and TRBJ2-3, the complete variable domain reads KAGVTQTPRYLIKTRGQQVTLSCSPISGHRSVSWYQQTPGQGLQFLFEYFSETQRNKGNFPGRFSGRQFSNSRSEMNVSTLELGDSALYLCASSLPGPRNEQYFGPGTRLTVL.

As to this clonotype: In this CDR3 the conserved last residue, phenylalanine or tryptophan, is missing, so a read error is likely. It is unclear where the CDR3 begins or ends on the DNA, so no DNA is shown, and the CDR3 is as TCRdb lists it. The chain recombines TRBV7-2 with TRBJ1-6; the D call in the table, TRBD1, was not verified against the DNA. Termini included, the CDR3 measures 11 amino acids. Germline-derived CDR1 and CDR2 are SGHTA and FQGNSA. This CDR3 reads CASSEGTGLSY.

This clonotype was observed at least ten times. The CDR3 is CSVKTQGETQYF. DNA for the CDR3: TGCAGCGTTAAAACGCAAGGGGAGACCCAGTACTTC. The chain combines TRBV29-1 with TRBJ2-5; D unclear. The CDR3 contains 12 residues. Trimming took 5 bases from V and 5 from J, leaving 12 bases between them. Germline V gene data show CDR1 as SQVTM and CDR2 as ANQGSEA.

Ten or more counts support this clonotype. The chain recombines TRBV7-8 with TRBJ1-3, with D maybe TRBD1 (5 bases). The CDR3 contains 15 residues. V dropped 6 bases and J dropped 0 bases, with 12 bases sitting between them. The germline V gene encodes CDR1 SGHVS and CDR2 FQNEAQ. The CDR3 protein is CASRPGPFSGNTIYF. The CDR3 DNA follows: TGTGCCAGCAGGCCGGGACCGTTCTCTGGAAACACCATATATTTT.

This clonotype occurred a few times. The V and J genes are TRBV18 and TRBJ2-3; 7 bases match TRBD1. V shed 2 bases, J shed 2 bases, and the junction held 4 bases outside the gene matches. Germline lookup yields CDR1 KGHSH and CDR2 LQKENI. The CDR3 spans 15 residues. CDR3 DNA: TGTGCCAGCTCACCAACCGGGACAGCCACAGATACGCAGTATTTT. It is translated as CASSPTGTATDTQYF.

This clonotype was counted only a few times. The genes are TRBV5-1 and TRBJ1-1; D is ambiguous. The CDR3 is 13 residues long. Germline V gives CDR1 SGHRS, CDR2 YFSETQ. The V end was cut by 0 bases, the J end by 1 base, with 4 bases between. The CDR3 nucleotides are TGCGCCAGCAGCTTGGACCAGAACACTGAAGCTTTCTTT. Amino acids: CASSLDQNTEAFF.

This clonotype was counted at least ten times. The chain couples TRBV25-1 to TRBJ2-3; the D gene is possibly TRBD2 (7 bases). Trimming cost V 5 bases and J 2 bases, with 11 bases left between them. Germline CDR1 and CDR2: MGHDK and SYGVNS. The CDR3 runs to 14 residues. CDR3 sequence reads: CASSRGGVTDTQYF. CDR3 DNA sequence: TGTGCCAGCAGTAGAGGGGGGGTCACAGATACGCAGTATTTT.

The table lists this clonotype with many counts. The chain uses TRBV2 and TRBJ1-5; D possibly corresponds to TRBD1 (5 bases). CDR3 size: 14 residues. Germline CDR1 and CDR2: SNHLY and FYNNEI. The V and J ends lost 7 bases and 4 bases respectively, with 14 bases between them. The CDR3 sequence: CASTEEGNNQPQHF. The CDR3 bases are TGTGCCAGCACGGAGGAGGGGAATAATCAGCCCCAGCATTTT.

This clonotype was picked up a small number of times. A read error may be the cause here, since a much bigger clone is one base away. The chain recombines TRBV6-2 or TRBV6-3 with TRBJ2-6; D is unresolved. Between the trimmed V and J ends, which lost 5 bases and 3 bases, there was a span of 11 bases. CDR3 length equals 15 residues. Germline V gene data show CDR1 as MNHEY and CDR2 as SVGEGT. DNA for the CDR3: TGTGCCAGCAGTCACGCGGTGAATGGGGCCAACGTCCTGACTTTC. Residues: CASSHAVNGANVLTF.

On this clonotype itself: A read error may produce the germline difference seen at one junction end. This sequence joins TRBV11-2 and TRBJ2-7; D remains unclear. The CDR3 has 12 residues. Germline CDR1 is SGHAT and CDR2 is FQNNGV. This CDR3 is CASSSFSHEQYF. The CDR3 region has the DNA TGTGCCAGCAGTTCTTTCTCCCACGAGCAGTACTTC.

On this clonotype: A much larger clone lies a single base off, so this may be a read error. The chain carries TRBV6-1 and TRBJ1-2; TRBD1 might be the D (5 bases). Germline V gene data show CDR1 as MNHNS and CDR2 as SASEGT. V was clipped by 5 bases and J by 6 bases, with 19 bases between them. The CDR3 runs to 15 residues. CDR3 in DNA: TGTGCCAGCAGTCATGGGGGGAGGGGAGGGCATGGCTACACCTTC. Translated: CASSHGGRGGHGYTF.

This clonotype was seen repeatedly, ten times or more. The chain recombines TRBV4-1 with TRBJ2-7; D ambiguous. CDR3 size: 13 residues. CDR1 MGHRA and CDR2 YSYEKL come from the germline V gene. Between the trimmed V and J ends, which lost 0 bases and 3 bases, there was a span of 6 bases. As DNA, the CDR3 is TGCGCCAGCAGCCAAGAGGCCCGCTACGAGCAGTACTTC. This codes for CASSQEARYEQYF.

In this sample, this clonotype turned up a few times. This could be a read error, since a much larger clone is one nucleotide away. This chain connects TRBV20-1 to TRBJ2-7; no firm D call. CDR3 size: 11 residues. Germline V gene data show CDR1 as DFQATT and CDR2 as SNEGSKA (reference sequence). The CDR3 spells CSARVSVEQSF. Written as DNA, the CDR3 is TGCAGTGCTAGAGTAAGCGTCGAGCAGTCCTTC.

In its sample, this clonotype was seen many times. The gene calls are TRBV4-1 and TRBJ2-2; D uncertain. The CDR3 extends over 15 amino acids. Trimming took off 2 bases at V and 2 bases at J, with 9 bases between the two ends. Germline V CDR1 and CDR2: MGHRA, YSYEKL. This CDR3 is CASSQRPVNTGELFF. The CDR3 coding sequence is TGCGCCAGCAGCCAAAGACCGGTAAACACCGGGGAGCTGTTTTTT.

A remark on this clonotype: A much larger clone differs from this one at a single base, so this may be a read error. The rearrangement uses TRBV5-4 and TRBJ1-4, with D tentatively TRBD1 (5 bases). Trimming took off 3 bases at V and 1 base at J, with 10 bases between the two ends. The length of the CDR3 is 15 residues. Germline V gives CDR1 SGHNT, CDR2 YYREEE (reference sequence). The DNA of the CDR3 is TGTGCCAGCAGCTCGACAGATTTAACTAATGAAAAACTGTTTTTT. It is translated as CASSSTDLTNEKLFF.

The chain links TRBV2 to TRBJ2-1, with 8 positions matching TRBD2. V trimming: 0 bases; J trimming: 3 bases; junction bases outside the gene matches: 4. The length of the CDR3 is 16 residues. Germline V gene data show CDR1 as SNHLY and CDR2 as FYNNEI. The CDR3 nucleotides are TGTGCCAGCAGTGAAGCTACTAGCGGACGCTACAATGAGCAGTTCTTC. Residues: CASSEATSGRYNEQFF. Full variable domain (outside the CDR3, taken from reference TRBV2 and TRBJ2-1): EPEVTQTPSHQVTQMGQEVILRCVPISNHLYFYWYRQILGQKVEFLVSFYNNEISEKSEIFDDQFSVERPDGSNFTLKIRSTKLEDSAMYFCASSEATSGRYNEQFFGPGTRLTVL.

The chain recombines TRBV10-3 with TRBJ1-1; D is perhaps TRBD1 (5 bases). The CDR3 is 14 amino acids. The V and J ends lost 0 bases and 4 bases respectively, with 9 bases between them. Germline CDR1 ENHRY, CDR2 SYGVKD. CDR3 nucleotides: TGTGCCATCAGTGAGTCCTTGGGGGGCACTGAAGCTTTCTTT. It specifies CAISESLGGTEAFF.

The chain couples TRBV10-3 to TRBJ1-1; D might be TRBD1 (5 bases). V was trimmed by 10 bases and J by 2 bases, leaving 14 bases between them. Germline CDR1 reads ENHRY; CDR2 reads SYGVKD. There are 13 residues in the CDR3. The CDR3 region is CATSPDRNTEAFF. As DNA, the CDR3 is TGTGCCACCAGCCCCGACAGAAACACTGAAGCTTTCTTT.

This clonotype has at least ten counts. The chain has TRBV7-9 and TRBJ2-1; TRBD1 matches at 9 bases. CDR3 length equals 15 residues. Per the germline V gene, CDR1 is SEHNR and CDR2 is FQNEAQ (reference sequence). Trimming removed 5 bases from V and 3 bases from J; junction bases left unmatched: 5. CDR3 DNA sequence: TGTGCCAGCAGCGCGGGACAGGGTATCTACAATGAGCAGTTCTTC. It encodes CASSAGQGIYNEQFF.

The chain recombines TRBV20-1 with TRBJ2-1; 12 nucleotides match TRBD2. The CDR3 totals 15 residues. Germline loops: CDR1 DFQATT, CDR2 SNEGSKA (reference sequence). V lost 3 bases and J lost 14; bases outside the gene matches: 14. The CDR3 loop reads CSASGTSGYPPPEFF. Here the CDR3 DNA reads TGCAGTGCTAGCGGGACTAGCGGGTACCCACCCCCGGAGTTCTTC.

The rearrangement links TRBV30 to TRBJ1-1, with 7 bases lining up with TRBD1. Germline V CDR1 and CDR2: GTSNPN, SVGIG (reference sequence). CDR3 size: 12 residues. The V gene end was trimmed by 5 bases and the J gene end by 9 bases; junction bases not matched to a gene: 9. In DNA, the CDR3 is TGTGCCTGGGGGACAGTCAATCCGAAAGCTTTCTTT. Translating it yields CAWGTVNPKAFF.

The chain combines TRBV19 with TRBJ1-3, with 10 bases matching TRBD1. The CDR3 totals 15 residues. Germline V gene lookup returns CDR1 LNHDA and CDR2 SQIVND (reference sequence). After removal of 6 bases from V and 2 bases from J, the junction contained 4 bases not matched to a gene. CDR3 in DNA: TGTGCCAGTAGGACGACAGGGGGCCCTGGAAACACCATATATTTT. Translated, it gives CASRTTGGPGNTIYF.